The rows below give T cell receptor beta chains drawn from one sample of a study of blood T cell repertoires in COVID-19. Measured with immunoSEQ multiplex PCR; TCRdb has only the in-frame clones, and not every one. Among about 42,000 clones, around nine tenths were seen once, and the ten largest hold around 2.4%. The sample consisted of peripheral blood. These TCRs come from a human donor in a cohort sampled during active COVID-19. CDR3s include the opening cysteine and the closing phenylalanine or tryptophan. The order of the fields is V gene, J gene, D gene, clone size, CDR3 DNA, CDR3 protein. A D gene is named only where the DNA matches it firmly. A clone size is listed for some rows: how often the clone was seen (once, few, many), or a class if it is expanded.

V: TRBV9
J: TRBJ2-5
D: TRBD2
size: once
DNA: TGTGCCAGCAGCCGGGGGGGGCTGGAGACCCAGTACTTC
CDR3: CASSRGGLETQYF

V: TRBV11-2
J: TRBJ2-3
D: TRBD2
size: .
DNA: TGTGCCAGCAGCTTCGAGACTAGCGGGGGGGCAACAGATACGCAGTATTTT
CDR3: CASSFETSGGATDTQYF

V: TRBV4-2
J: TRBJ2-2
D: TRBD2
size: .
DNA: TGTGCCAGCAGCCAAGATCTGACTAGCGGAACCGGGGAGCTGTTTTTT
CDR3: CASSQDLTSGTGELFF

V: TRBV5-4
J: TRBJ1-1
D: .
size: .
DNA: TGTGCCAGCAGCTTCGGTCCAGGCGAGAACACTGAAGCTTTCTTT
CDR3: CASSFGPGENTEAFF

V: TRBV14
J: TRBJ1-6
D: .
size: .
DNA: TGTGCCAGCAGCCAAGTGCATAGGGGATTTTCACCCCTCCACTTT
CDR3: CASSQVHRGFSPLHF

V: TRBV7-6
J: TRBJ2-3
D: .
size: .
DNA: TGTGCCAGCAGCTTGACAGTTGGCACAGATACGCAGTATTTT
CDR3: CASSLTVGTDTQYF

V: TRBV6-5
J: TRBJ1-2
D: TRBD1
size: .
DNA: TGTGCCAGCAGTTACCTTGACAGGGATCTTGGCTACACCTTC
CDR3: CASSYLDRDLGYTF

V: TRBV6-5
J: TRBJ2-2
D: TRBD2
size: .
DNA: TGTGCCAGCAGTTACTCGGGCGGGGGGTGGACCGGGGAGCTGTTTTTT
CDR3: CASSYSGGGWTGELFF

V: TRBV5-1
J: TRBJ2-3
D: .
size: few
DNA: TGCGCCAGCAGCTTGGATGGTAGCGGCGGGATGGTGCAGTATTTT
CDR3: CASSLDGSGGMVQYF

V: TRBV7-8
J: TRBJ2-5
D: TRBD2
size: .
DNA: TGTGCCAGCGGACTAGCGGGTGTTGAGACCCAGTACTTC
CDR3: CASGLAGVETQYF

V: TRBV27
J: TRBJ1-1
D: TRBD1
size: .
DNA: TGTGCCAGCAGTCCCCTACTAGGGGGCGGGAACACTGAAGCTTTCTTT
CDR3: CASSPLLGGGNTEAFF

V: TRBV5-8
J: TRBJ2-7
D: .
size: medium-sized
DNA: TGTGCCAGCAGCTTGGCCACAGTTCGTATCGAGCAGTACTTC
CDR3: CASSLATVRIEQYF

V: TRBV7-6
J: TRBJ2-7
D: TRBD1
size: .
DNA: TGTGCCAGCAGCTTAAATTCGAAAGGGACAGAGAGGGACGAGCAGTACTTC
CDR3: CASSLNSKGTERDEQYF

V: TRBV7-9
J: TRBJ1-3
D: .
size: .
DNA: TGTGCCAGCAGCTTAGAGTTACAGGGTGCTTTTGGAAACACCATATATTTT
CDR3: CASSLELQGAFGNTIYF

V: TRBV4-1
J: TRBJ1-1
D: .
size: few
DNA: TGCGCCAGCAGCCAATTCGGGAACACTGAAGCTTTCTTT
CDR3: CASSQFGNTEAFF

V: TRBV6-1
J: TRBJ1-6
D: .
size: .
DNA: TGTGCCAGCAGTGATGTAAATAATTCACCCCTCCACTTT
CDR3: CASSDVNNSPLHF

V: TRBV30
J: TRBJ1-5
D: .
size: .
DNA: TGTGCCTGGAGTAAAAGGGGTAATCAGCCCCAGCATTTT
CDR3: CAWSKRGNQPQHF

V: TRBV2
J: TRBJ1-1
D: TRBD1
size: few
DNA: TGTGCCAGCAGACGCGTAGGACAGGGAGTGGGAACTGAAGCTTTCTTT
CDR3: CASRRVGQGVGTEAFF

V: TRBV30
J: TRBJ1-6
D: .
size: .
DNA: TGTGCCGGATCCGGGGGGCCCTATAATTCACCCCTCCACTTT
CDR3: CAGSGGPYNSPLHF

V: TRBV19
J: TRBJ2-3
D: TRBD2
size: once
DNA: TGTGCCAGTAGGTCCCGTCTGACTAGCGGATATTCTAGCACAGATACGCAGTATTTT
CDR3: CASRSRLTSGYSSTDTQYF

V: TRBV19
J: TRBJ2-1
D: .
size: .
DNA: TGTGCCAGCTCTGAGGCCTACAATGAGCAGTTCTTC
CDR3: CASSEAYNEQFF

V: TRBV27
J: TRBJ1-5
D: TRBD1
size: .
DNA: TGTGCCAGCAGTTCTGGACAGGGCAGGGGTCAGCCCCAGCATTTT
CDR3: CASSSGQGRGQPQHF

V: TRBV19
J: TRBJ1-2
D: .
size: .
DNA: TGTGCCAGTAGAGGGGAGCTCATGGGGGGAGGCTACACCTTC
CDR3: CASRGELMGGGYTF

V: TRBV28
J: TRBJ1-2
D: TRBD1
size: .
DNA: TGTGCCAGCAGGCGGACAGGGGGCGCAGACTATGGCTACACCTTC
CDR3: CASRRTGGADYGYTF

V: TRBV27
J: TRBJ2-7
D: TRBD1
size: .
DNA: TGTGCCAGCAGTTGGGGACAGGGGCCGGTCGAGCAGTACTTC
CDR3: CASSWGQGPVEQYF

V: TRBV3-1/TRBV3-2
J: TRBJ2-3
D: TRBD2
size: .
DNA: TGTGCCAGCAGGTACAGCGGGGGGGGATATACTTCAGATACGCAGTATTTT
CDR3: CASRYSGGGYTSDTQYF

V: TRBV5-1
J: TRBJ2-2
D: TRBD2
size: .
DNA: TGCGCCAGCAGCTTGGCCGCGGGGGGGAGCGGGGAGCTGTTTTTT
CDR3: CASSLAAGGSGELFF

V: TRBV7-3
J: TRBJ2-2
D: .
size: .
DNA: TGTGCCAGCAGCACTGACAGTTGGAGCACCGGGGAGCTGTTTTTT
CDR3: CASSTDSWSTGELFF

V: TRBV24-1
J: TRBJ2-4
D: TRBD2
size: .
DNA: TGTGCCACCAGTGATGCTAGCGGGGGGGCCTCCAAAAACATTCAGTACTTC
CDR3: CATSDASGGASKNIQYF

V: TRBV10-1
J: TRBJ2-2
D: TRBD1
size: .
DNA: TGCGCCAGCAGTGAACAGGGGAAGGACACCGGGGAGCTGTTTTTT
CDR3: CASSEQGKDTGELFF

V: TRBV7-8
J: TRBJ2-3
D: .
size: .
DNA: TGTGCCAGCAGCTTATCCGGTGGGGGGTTGTCAGATACGCAGTATTTT
CDR3: CASSLSGGGLSDTQYF

V: TRBV7-3
J: TRBJ1-1
D: .
size: .
DNA: TGTGCCAGCAGCCAGACTACGAACACTGAAGCTTTCTTT
CDR3: CASSQTTNTEAFF

V: TRBV6-2/TRBV6-3
J: TRBJ2-5
D: TRBD1
size: .
DNA: TGTGCCAGCAGTTACGCCCGAAGGACAGGGGGTGGAGGAGAGACCCAGTACTTC
CDR3: CASSYARRTGGGGETQYF

V: TRBV12-5
J: TRBJ2-2
D: TRBD1
size: .
DNA: TGTGCTAGTGGTTCGTCGACAGGGTTGAACACCGGGGAGCTGTTTTTT
CDR3: CASGSSTGLNTGELFF

V: TRBV19
J: TRBJ2-2
D: .
size: .
DNA: TGTGCCAGTAGTATTCAGCGGATCAACGAGCTGTTTTTT
CDR3: CASSIQRINELFF

V: TRBV9
J: TRBJ1-4
D: TRBD1
size: .
DNA: TGTGCCACCCCTGGGAGGACAGGGCCCGCAACTAATGAAAAACTGTTTTTT
CDR3: CATPGRTGPATNEKLFF

V: TRBV5-1
J: TRBJ2-3
D: TRBD1
size: .
DNA: TGCGCCAGCCACAGGACAGGGGGTAGTACAGATACGCAGTATTTT
CDR3: CASHRTGGSTDTQYF

V: TRBV10-3
J: TRBJ2-7
D: TRBD2
size: .
DNA: TGTGCCATCGGCGGGGGAGCCTACGAGCAGTACTTC
CDR3: CAIGGGAYEQYF

V: TRBV24-1
J: TRBJ1-5
D: .
size: once
DNA: TGTGCCACCAGTGAAGCAGGGTTTGGCTCGGCCCAGCATTTT
CDR3: CATSEAGFGSAQHF

V: TRBV19
J: TRBJ2-2
D: .
size: .
DNA: TGTGCCAGCCAAAGCCCAGGAGGGAACACCGGGGAGCTGTTTTTT
CDR3: CASQSPGGNTGELFF

V: TRBV19
J: TRBJ1-5
D: .
size: once
DNA: TGTGCCAGTAGTATATCAGTATTTCAGCCCCAGCATTTT
CDR3: CASSISVFQPQHF

V: TRBV4-2
J: TRBJ1-4
D: TRBD1
size: .
DNA: TGTGCCAGCAGCCCCCGACCCGACAGGGGGCTAGGGGAAAAACTGTTTTTT
CDR3: CASSPRPDRGLGEKLFF

V: TRBV5-1
J: TRBJ1-2
D: .
size: .
DNA: TGCGCCAGCAGCTTGGAGCCTGATGGCTATGGCTACACCTTC
CDR3: CASSLEPDGYGYTF

V: TRBV2
J: TRBJ2-4
D: .
size: .
DNA: TGTGCCAGCAGAGCGACAGCCCTCAAAAACATTCAGTACTTC
CDR3: CASRATALKNIQYF

V: TRBV30
J: TRBJ2-3
D: TRBD2
size: .
DNA: TGTGCCTGGAAGGTGTTAGCGGGGAGGAGCACAGATACGCAGTATTTT
CDR3: CAWKVLAGRSTDTQYF

V: TRBV4-2
J: TRBJ2-3
D: TRBD2
size: .
DNA: TGTGCCAGCAGCCAAGTCGGACTAGCGTTGGATACGCAGTATTTT
CDR3: CASSQVGLALDTQYF

V: TRBV5-1
J: TRBJ1-4
D: .
size: .
DNA: TGCGCCAGCAGCGTATACCTGGGCACTAATGAAAAACTGTTTTTT
CDR3: CASSVYLGTNEKLFF

V: TRBV3-1/TRBV3-2
J: TRBJ2-3
D: TRBD2
size: .
DNA: TGTGCCAGCAGCCAAGAGGGGGGGGGTCTAAGCACAGATACGCAGTATTTT
CDR3: CASSQEGGGLSTDTQYF

V: TRBV7-2
J: TRBJ2-3
D: .
size: .
DNA: TGTGCCAGCAGCTCAGGTGTGGGGGCCTATGGGGCTGATACGCAGTATTTT
CDR3: CASSSGVGAYGADTQYF

V: TRBV3-1/TRBV3-2
J: TRBJ2-5
D: TRBD1
size: .
DNA: TGTGCCAGCAGCCCGACATCAGGGGGCGTTCAAGAGACCCAGTACTTC
CDR3: CASSPTSGGVQETQYF

V: TRBV10-2
J: TRBJ2-1
D: TRBD2
size: .
DNA: TGCGCCAGCAGTGGGGTCCTAGCGGGGGAAAATGAGCAGTTCTTC
CDR3: CASSGVLAGENEQFF

V: TRBV3-1/TRBV3-2
J: TRBJ1-1
D: TRBD1
size: .
DNA: TGTGCCAGCAGCCAGGGACAGGTATTGAACACTGAAGCTTTCTTT
CDR3: CASSQGQVLNTEAFF

V: TRBV15
J: TRBJ1-2
D: .
size: .
DNA: TGTGCCACCAGCAGGGAAGAGGTGGCCGAATATGGCTACACCTTC
CDR3: CATSREEVAEYGYTF

V: TRBV19
J: TRBJ2-1
D: .
size: .
DNA: TGTGCCAGTAATTACAGGGCCAATGAGCAGTTCTTC
CDR3: CASNYRANEQFF